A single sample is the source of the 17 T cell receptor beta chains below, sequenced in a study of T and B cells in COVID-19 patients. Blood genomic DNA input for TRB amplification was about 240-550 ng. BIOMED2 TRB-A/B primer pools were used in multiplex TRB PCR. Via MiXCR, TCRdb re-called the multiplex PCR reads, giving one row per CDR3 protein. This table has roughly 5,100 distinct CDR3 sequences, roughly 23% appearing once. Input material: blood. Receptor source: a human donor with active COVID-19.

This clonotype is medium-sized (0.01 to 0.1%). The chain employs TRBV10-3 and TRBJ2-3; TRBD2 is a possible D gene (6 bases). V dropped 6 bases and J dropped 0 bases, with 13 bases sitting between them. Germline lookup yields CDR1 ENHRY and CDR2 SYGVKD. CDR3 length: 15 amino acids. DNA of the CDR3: TGTGCCATCAGGTACGGGGGAACTAGCACAGATACGCAGTATTTT. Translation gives CAIRYGGTSTDTQYF.

This CDR3 reads CSAAPHATYEQYF. The DNA for the CDR3 is TGCAGTGCGGCCCCCCATGCAACCTACGAGCAGTACTTC. This chain links TRBV20-1 with TRBJ2-7; D gene uncertain. The V gene's germline CDR1 is DFQATT and CDR2 SNEGSKA (reference sequence). V was clipped by 6 bases and J by 2 bases, with 14 bases between them. The CDR3 runs 13 residues.

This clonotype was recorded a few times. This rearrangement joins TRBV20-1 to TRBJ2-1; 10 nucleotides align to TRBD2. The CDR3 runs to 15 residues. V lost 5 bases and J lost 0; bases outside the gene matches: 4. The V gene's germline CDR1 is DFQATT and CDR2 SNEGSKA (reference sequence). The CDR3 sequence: CSAGTSALSYNEQFF. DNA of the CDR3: TGCAGTGCTGGGACTAGCGCGCTCTCCTACAATGAGCAGTTCTTC.

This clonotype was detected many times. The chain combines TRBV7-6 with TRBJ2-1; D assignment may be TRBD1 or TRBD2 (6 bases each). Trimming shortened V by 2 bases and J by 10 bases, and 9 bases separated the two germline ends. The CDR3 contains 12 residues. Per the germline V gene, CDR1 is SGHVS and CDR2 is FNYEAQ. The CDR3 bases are TGTGCCAGCAGCTTAAAGGGGGGCGAGCAGTTCTTC. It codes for CASSLKGGEQFF.

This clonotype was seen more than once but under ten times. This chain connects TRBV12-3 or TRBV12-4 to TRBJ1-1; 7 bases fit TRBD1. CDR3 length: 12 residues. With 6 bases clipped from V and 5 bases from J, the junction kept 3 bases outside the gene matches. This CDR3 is CASRRQGTEAFF. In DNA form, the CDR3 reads TGTGCCAGCAGGAGACAGGGAACTGAAGCTTTCTTT.

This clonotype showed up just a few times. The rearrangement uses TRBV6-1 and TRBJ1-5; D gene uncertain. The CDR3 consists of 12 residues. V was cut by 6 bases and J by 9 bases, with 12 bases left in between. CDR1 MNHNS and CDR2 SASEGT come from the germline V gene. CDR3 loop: CASSILWPPQHF. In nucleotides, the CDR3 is TGTGCCAGCAGCATCTTGTGGCCGCCCCAGCATTTT.

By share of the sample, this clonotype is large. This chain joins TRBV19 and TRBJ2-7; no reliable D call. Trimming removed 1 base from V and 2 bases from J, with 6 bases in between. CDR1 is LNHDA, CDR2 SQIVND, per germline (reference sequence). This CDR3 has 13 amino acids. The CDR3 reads CASSIASTYEQYF. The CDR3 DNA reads TGTGCCAGTAGTATAGCCAGTACCTACGAGCAGTACTTC.

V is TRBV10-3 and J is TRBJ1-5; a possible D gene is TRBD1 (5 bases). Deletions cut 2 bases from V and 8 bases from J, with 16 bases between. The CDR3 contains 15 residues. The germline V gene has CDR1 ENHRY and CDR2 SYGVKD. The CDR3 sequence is CAISEPGLAGKPQHF. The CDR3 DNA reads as TGTGCCATCAGTGAGCCGGGGCTGGCGGGGAAGCCCCAGCATTTT.

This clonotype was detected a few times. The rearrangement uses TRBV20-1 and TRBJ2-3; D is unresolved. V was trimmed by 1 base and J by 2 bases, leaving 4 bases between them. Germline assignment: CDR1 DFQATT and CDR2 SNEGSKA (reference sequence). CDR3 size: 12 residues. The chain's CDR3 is CSARADTDTQYF. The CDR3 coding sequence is TGCAGTGCTAGAGCCGACACAGATACGCAGTATTTT.

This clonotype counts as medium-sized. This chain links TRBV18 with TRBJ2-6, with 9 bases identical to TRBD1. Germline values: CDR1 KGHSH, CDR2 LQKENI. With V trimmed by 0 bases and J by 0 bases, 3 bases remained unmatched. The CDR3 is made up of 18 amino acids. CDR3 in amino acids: CASSPPGQGHSGANVLTF. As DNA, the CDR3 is TGTGCCAGCTCACCACCGGGACAGGGCCACTCTGGGGCCAACGTCCTGACTTTC.

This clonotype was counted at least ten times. The CDR3 DNA reads as TGTGCCAGCAAGAACAGTAGTCCGAACGAGCAGTACTTC. Its translation: CASKNSSPNEQYF. V gene TRBV6-2 or TRBV6-3 combines with J gene TRBJ2-7; D unresolved. In germline, CDR1 is MNHEY, CDR2 SVGEGT. Trimming stripped 7 bases from V and 5 bases from J, with 15 bases between. The CDR3 runs to 13 residues.

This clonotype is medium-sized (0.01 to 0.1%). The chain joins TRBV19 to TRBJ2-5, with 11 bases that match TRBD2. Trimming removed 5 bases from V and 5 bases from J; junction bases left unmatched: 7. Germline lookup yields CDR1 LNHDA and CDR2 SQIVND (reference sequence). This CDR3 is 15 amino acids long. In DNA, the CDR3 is TGTGCCAGTAGTCCGCGACTAGCGGGGTGGGAGACCCAGTACTTC. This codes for CASSPRLAGWETQYF.

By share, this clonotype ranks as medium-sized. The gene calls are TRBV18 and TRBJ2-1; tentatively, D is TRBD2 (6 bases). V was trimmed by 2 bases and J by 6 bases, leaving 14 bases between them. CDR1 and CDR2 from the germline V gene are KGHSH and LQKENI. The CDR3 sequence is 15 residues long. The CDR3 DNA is TGTGCCAGCTCACCATCTGGGGCCGGGGGCAATGAGCAGTTCTTC. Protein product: CASSPSGAGGNEQFF.

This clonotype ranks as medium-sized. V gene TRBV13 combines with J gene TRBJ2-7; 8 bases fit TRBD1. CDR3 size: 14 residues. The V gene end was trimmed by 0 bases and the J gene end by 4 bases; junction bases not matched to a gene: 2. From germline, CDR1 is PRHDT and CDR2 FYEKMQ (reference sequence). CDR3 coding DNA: TGTGCCAGCAGCTTAGGTTACAGGGGGTACGAGCAGTACTTC. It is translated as CASSLGYRGYEQYF.

The CDR3 bases are TGCAGTGCTCACGCCGGGACAGGGGACTACGAGCAGTACTTC. Protein: CSAHAGTGDYEQYF. The V and J genes are TRBV20-1 and TRBJ2-7; 10 positions match TRBD1. The J segment lost 3 bases and the V segment lost 5 bases, leaving 7 bases of the junction unmatched. CDR1 is DFQATT, CDR2 SNEGSKA, per germline (reference sequence). The CDR3 sequence is 14 residues long.

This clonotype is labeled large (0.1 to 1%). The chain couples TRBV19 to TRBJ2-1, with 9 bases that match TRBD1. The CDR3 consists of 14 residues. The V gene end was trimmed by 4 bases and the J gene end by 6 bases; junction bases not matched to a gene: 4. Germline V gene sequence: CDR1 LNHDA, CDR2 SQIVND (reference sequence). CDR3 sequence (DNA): TGTGCCAGTAGTACAGACAGGGGGGGCAATGAGCAGTTCTTC. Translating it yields CASSTDRGGNEQFF.

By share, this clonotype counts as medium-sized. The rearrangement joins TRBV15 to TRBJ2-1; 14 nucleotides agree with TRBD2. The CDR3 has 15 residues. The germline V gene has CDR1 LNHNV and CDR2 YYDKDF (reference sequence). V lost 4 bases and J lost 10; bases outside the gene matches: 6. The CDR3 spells CATSKGTSGSREQFF. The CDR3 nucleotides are TGTGCCACCAGCAAAGGGACTAGCGGGAGTCGGGAGCAGTTCTTC.